The T cell receptor (beta chain) under discussion was sequenced for a study of blood T cell repertoires in COVID-19. Across the study: Some COVID-19 samples were acute and others convalescent; all came from the United States, Italy and Spain. PBMCs, B-cell-depleted T cells, or T cells were the source of the cDNA or gDNA that made up the material.

Germline V lookup: CDR1 MNHEY, CDR2 SMNVEV (reference sequence). The V and J ends lost 6 bases and 1 base, in that order; junction bases with no gene match: 10. The CDR3 consists of 17 residues. This clone was detected a few times. In the authors' workflow: Counts of nucleated cells, estimated from reference gene primer amplification, were obtained. Clones were sequenced by immunoSEQ multiplex PCR, and TCRdb holds only the in-frame ones, with some missing. Clone size and the V and J calls come from that table; the DNA yielded D and trimming. There are 35,000 to 45,000 clones in the sample; approximately 90% occur only once, and 9.2% lies in the top ten.

The receptor comes from a man aged 50-60 years with active COVID-19. The V gene is TRBV27, the J gene TRBJ1-5; 9 bases are a match to TRBD1. The sequencing input was peripheral blood. This CDR3 is CASRDTGGAVSNQPQHF. As DNA, the CDR3 is TGTGCCAGCAGGGACACAGGGGGCGCGGTGAGCAATCAGCCCCAGCATTTT.